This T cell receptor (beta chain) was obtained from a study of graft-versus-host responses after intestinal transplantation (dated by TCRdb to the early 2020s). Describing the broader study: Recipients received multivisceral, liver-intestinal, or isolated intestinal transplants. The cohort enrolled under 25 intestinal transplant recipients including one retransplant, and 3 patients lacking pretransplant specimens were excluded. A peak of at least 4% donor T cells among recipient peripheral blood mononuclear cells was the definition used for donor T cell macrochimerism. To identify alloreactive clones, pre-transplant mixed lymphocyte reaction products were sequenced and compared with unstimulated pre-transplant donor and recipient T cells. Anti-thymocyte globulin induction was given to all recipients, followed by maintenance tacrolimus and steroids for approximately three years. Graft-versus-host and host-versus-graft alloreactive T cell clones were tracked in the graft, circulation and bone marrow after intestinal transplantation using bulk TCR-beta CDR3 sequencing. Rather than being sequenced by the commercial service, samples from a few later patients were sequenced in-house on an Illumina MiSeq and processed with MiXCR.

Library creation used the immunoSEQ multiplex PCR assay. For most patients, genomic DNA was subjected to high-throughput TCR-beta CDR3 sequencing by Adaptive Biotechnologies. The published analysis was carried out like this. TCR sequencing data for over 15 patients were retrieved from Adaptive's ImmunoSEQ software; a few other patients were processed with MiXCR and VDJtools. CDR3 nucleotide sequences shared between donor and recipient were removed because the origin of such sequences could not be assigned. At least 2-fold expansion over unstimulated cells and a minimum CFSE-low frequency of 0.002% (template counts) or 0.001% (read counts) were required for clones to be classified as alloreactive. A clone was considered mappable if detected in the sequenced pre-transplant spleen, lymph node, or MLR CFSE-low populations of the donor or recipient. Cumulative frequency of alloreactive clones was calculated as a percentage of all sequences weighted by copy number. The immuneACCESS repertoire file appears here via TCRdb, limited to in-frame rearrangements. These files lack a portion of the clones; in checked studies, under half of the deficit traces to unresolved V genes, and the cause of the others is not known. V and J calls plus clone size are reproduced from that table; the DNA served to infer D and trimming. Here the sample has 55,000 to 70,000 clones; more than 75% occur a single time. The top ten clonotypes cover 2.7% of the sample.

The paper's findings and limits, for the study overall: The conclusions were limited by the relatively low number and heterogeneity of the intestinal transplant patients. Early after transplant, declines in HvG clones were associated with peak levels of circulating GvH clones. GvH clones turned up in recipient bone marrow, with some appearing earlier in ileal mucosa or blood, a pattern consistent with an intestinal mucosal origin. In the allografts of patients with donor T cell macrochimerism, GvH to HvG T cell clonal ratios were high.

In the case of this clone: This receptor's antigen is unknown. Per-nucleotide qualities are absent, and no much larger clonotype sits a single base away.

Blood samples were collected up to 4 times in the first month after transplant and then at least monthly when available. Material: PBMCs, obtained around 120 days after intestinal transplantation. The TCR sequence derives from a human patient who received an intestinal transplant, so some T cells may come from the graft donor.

In nucleotide form, the sequence is TGTGCCAGCAGACGTTCGGGCCCCTACGAGCAGTACTTC. Translated, it reads CASRRSGPYEQYF. Recombination connected TRBV11-2 to TRBJ2-7, with the D gene too uncertain to name. From the cysteine up to the phenylalanine, the CDR3 has a length of 13 residues. Here the CDR3 DNA is all that survives: 39 bases in frame from base 1. V was cut back by 6 bases and J by 2 bases, leaving a gap of 11 bases between them. Looking up the germline V gene yields CDR1 SGHAT and CDR2 FQNNGV.